Listed here are 22 T cell receptor beta chains from one sample, sequenced in a study of regulatory T cells in long-lasting Graves disease. Assembly of TCR beta libraries relied on iRepertoire HTBI primers together with Arm-PCR of CDR3 regions. From the multiplex PCR reads, TCRdb called clonotypes with MiXCR, one entry per CDR3 protein. The table has over 300,000 distinct CDR3 sequences, 15% seen once. Documented time point: newly diagnosed GD, antithyroid drugs for less than 3 months. Construction of the TCR library relied on RNA isolated from PBMCs. The sample was peripheral blood mononuclear cells (PBMCs), taken at new diagnosis, from a patient treated with antithyroid drugs. The receptors stem from a female donor with Graves disease.

This clonotype was seen ten or more times. J is TRBJ1-2 and V is TRBV6-1; TRBD1 matches 7 bases. CDR1 and CDR2 (germline): MNHNS, SASEGT. Trimming cost V 6 bases and J 0 bases; bases outside gene matches: 10. The CDR3 runs to 16 residues. In DNA, the CDR3 is TGTGCCAGCAGCGACAGGGATACGGGTACTAACTATGGCTACACCTTC. It yields the protein CASSDRDTGTNYGYTF.

This clonotype was seen a handful of times. The chain uses TRBV7-6 and TRBJ2-5; TRBD2 matches at 10 bases. The V gene's germline CDR1 is SGHVS and CDR2 FNYEAQ. Losses at the gene ends were 6 bases for V and 4 bases for J; bases not matched to a gene: 11. The CDR3 is 16 amino acids. The CDR3 region has the DNA TGTGCCAGCAGTCGAAGGACTAGCGGAGTGGGAGAGACCCAGTACTTC. As protein: CASSRRTSGVGETQYF. Looking up the rest from reference TRBV7-6 and TRBJ2-5 gives the full variable domain: GAGVSQSPRYKVTKRGQDVALRCDPISGHVSLYWYRQALGQGPEFLTYFNYEAQQDKSGLPNDRFSAERPEGSISTLTIQRTEQRDSAMYRCASSRRTSGVGETQYFGPGTRLLVL.

The V and J genes are TRBV15 and TRBJ1-4; no clear D. Trimming took 3 bases from V and 4 from J, leaving 12 bases between them. This CDR3 has 15 amino acids. Germline V lookup: CDR1 LNHNV, CDR2 YYDKDF (reference sequence). CDR3 bases: TGTGCCACCAGCAGGAGCAGAGTAATTAATGAAAAACTGTTTTTT. This encodes CATSRSRVINEKLFF. Combining the CDR3 with reference TRBV15 and TRBJ1-4 gives the whole variable domain DAMVIQNPRYQVTQFGKPVTLSCSQTLNHNVMYWYQQKSSQAPKLLFHYYDKDFNNEADTPDNFQSRRPNTSFCFLDIRSPGLGDTAMYLCATSRSRVINEKLFFGSGTQLSVL.

This clonotype appeared many times. A read error may produce the germline difference seen at one junction end. The rearrangement uses TRBV5-1 and TRBJ2-5; D not certain. This CDR3 has 13 amino acids. Germline loops: CDR1 SGHRS, CDR2 YFSETQ. CDR3 loop: CASSLSDGEAQYF. The CDR3 nucleotides read TGCGCCAGCAGCCTTTCGGACGGAGAGGCCCAGTACTTC.

This clonotype was seen many times. The V call is TRBV7-9, the J call TRBJ2-7, with D tentatively TRBD2 (5 bases). In germline, CDR1 is SEHNR, CDR2 FQNEAQ (reference sequence). The CDR3 runs to 14 residues. Between the trimmed V and J ends, which lost 3 bases and 3 bases, there was a span of 12 bases. CDR3 DNA: TGTGCCAGCAGCTTCGGTTCTAGCCACTACGAGCAGTACTTC. This sequence encodes CASSFGSSHYEQYF.

In this sample, this clonotype turned up many times. The chain carries TRBV7-2 and TRBJ1-1; D is perhaps TRBD1 (5 bases). With 4 bases removed from V and 5 bases from J, the gap between germline ends came to 14 bases. CDR1 is SGHTA, CDR2 FQGNSA, per germline. This CDR3 spans 14 amino acids. CDR3 loop: CASSWKQVTTEAFF. CDR3 in DNA: TGTGCCAGCAGCTGGAAACAGGTCACAACTGAAGCTTTCTTT.

This clonotype occurred many times. This chain uses TRBV12-5 with TRBJ1-2; TRBD1 matches 7 bases. The CDR3 loop spans 19 amino acids. Germline V gene data show CDR1 as LGHNT and CDR2 as FRNRAP. Trimming cost V 0 bases and J 0 bases; bases outside gene matches: 13. The CDR3 region is CASGLVPFTPTGPNYGYTF. The CDR3 region has the DNA TGTGCTAGTGGTTTGGTACCGTTCACCCCGACAGGGCCTAACTATGGCTACACCTTC.

The sample holds many counts of this clonotype. The CDR3 region has the DNA TGTGCCAGCAGGGAACCTAGCACAGATACGCAGTATTTT. It encodes CASREPSTDTQYF. The gene calls are TRBV12-3 or TRBV12-4 and TRBJ2-3, with D unclear. The CDR3 has 13 residues. V lost 6 bases, J lost 0 bases, and 7 bases lay in between.

This clonotype was found many times. V is TRBV12-3 or TRBV12-4 and J is TRBJ1-5, with D perhaps matching TRBD1 (5 bases). V was trimmed by 5 bases and J by 1 base, leaving 15 bases between them. The CDR3 is 16 residues long. CDR3 in DNA: TGTGCCAGCAGTGAAGGGAGGGGTTCGAGCAATCAGCCCCAGCATTTT. Its translation is CASSEGRGSSNQPQHF.

This clonotype was recorded at least ten times. The chain joins TRBV28 to TRBJ2-1; the match to TRBD2 covers 11 bases. Germline values: CDR1 MDHEN, CDR2 SYDVKM. The CDR3 totals 19 residues. V dropped 3 bases and J dropped 3; count of bases not matched to a gene: 13. CDR3 protein: CASSFDLGLAGYFYNEQFF. The DNA of the CDR3 is TGTGCCAGCAGTTTTGACCTCGGACTAGCGGGTTACTTCTACAATGAGCAGTTCTTC.

The V call is TRBV11-3, the J call TRBJ1-5; 12 positions match TRBD1. After removal of 5 bases from V and 4 bases from J, the junction contained 3 bases not matched to a gene. Germline CDR1 reads SGHNT; CDR2 reads YENEEA. The CDR3 covers 15 residues. The CDR3 region has the DNA TGTGCCAGCAGCCCGGGACAGGGGGCGAATCAGCCCCAGCATTTT. Its translation: CASSPGQGANQPQHF.

This clonotype was observed a few times. The rearrangement links TRBV6-2 or TRBV6-3 to TRBJ1-2; D is unclear. The germline V and J ends were trimmed by 0 bases and 4 bases, with 12 bases remaining between them. This CDR3 region has 15 residues. CDR1 and CDR2 (germline): MNHEY, SVGEGT. The DNA of the CDR3 is TGTGCCAGCAGTTACTCGGGCGATTTCCCCTATGGCTACACCTTC. Translation gives CASSYSGDFPYGYTF.

Turning to this clonotype: The junction and the germline gene differ at one end; a read error may be behind it. The genes are TRBV10-2 and TRBJ1-4, with D perhaps matching TRBD1 (5 bases). CDR1 is WSHSY, CDR2 SAAADI, per germline. The CDR3 spans 14 residues. The CDR3 region is CASRHRKGNEKLSF. The CDR3 DNA follows: TGCGCCAGCAGGCACAGGAAGGGGAATGAAAAACTGTCTTTT.

This chain joins TRBV4-1 and TRBJ2-3; 10 positions match TRBD2. The CDR3 runs 16 residues. J was trimmed by 6 bases and V by 2 bases; bases with no gene match: 8. Per the germline V gene, CDR1 is MGHRA and CDR2 is YSYEKL. CDR3 coding DNA: TGCGCCAGCAGCCAAATTTGGACTAGCGGTGGGGATACGCAGTATTTT. Its translation is CASSQIWTSGGDTQYF.

This clonotype has a count of ten or more. J is TRBJ2-1 and V is TRBV5-6; 10 positions agree with TRBD1. With 3 bases clipped from V and 6 bases from J, the junction kept 9 bases outside the gene matches. The CDR3 is made up of 16 amino acids. Looked up from germline, CDR1 is SGHDT and CDR2 is YYEEEE. CDR3 DNA sequence: TGTGCCAGCAGCTCAACTGGGACAGGGGAGGTCAATGAGCAGTTCTTC. Translation: CASSSTGTGEVNEQFF.

V usage is TRBV5-1 and J usage is TRBJ2-5; TRBD2 aligns across 9 bases. V shed 4 bases and J 5 bases; nucleotides not matched to a gene: 3. There are 13 residues in the CDR3. Germline lookup yields CDR1 SGHRS and CDR2 YFSETQ. The CDR3 protein is CASSGGTSETQYF. CDR3 DNA: TGCGCCAGCAGCGGCGGGACTAGCGAGACCCAGTACTTC.

In its sample, this clonotype was seen many times. The genes are TRBV3-1 and TRBJ1-5; D gene unclear. There are 16 residues in the CDR3. Per the germline V gene, CDR1 is LGHDT and CDR2 is YNNKEL (reference sequence). V lost 0 bases and J lost 4, with 13 bases in between. CDR3 protein: CASSQEPELANQPQHF. DNA of the CDR3: TGTGCCAGCAGCCAAGAACCGGAGCTAGCAAATCAGCCCCAGCATTTT.

This rearrangement joins TRBV6-2 or TRBV6-3 to TRBJ2-3; 7 bases align to TRBD1. Per the germline V gene, CDR1 is MNHEY and CDR2 is SVGEGT. CDR3 length equals 15 residues. The V segment lost 6 bases and the J segment 2 bases; nucleotides outside the gene matches: 8. As DNA, the CDR3 is TGTGCCAGCAGCCGCGGACAGGACACCACAGATACGCAGTATTTT. Translation: CASSRGQDTTDTQYF.

This clonotype has at least ten counts. V and J are TRBV7-3 and TRBJ2-3; no clear D. The CDR3 totals 13 residues. Looked up from germline, CDR1 is SGHTA and CDR2 is FQGTGA. The V end was cut by 5 bases, the J end by 3 bases, with 9 bases between. This CDR3 reads CASSPDPTDTQYF. Here the CDR3 DNA reads TGTGCCAGCAGCCCAGACCCAACAGATACGCAGTATTTT. The variable domain in full, with the rest retrieved from reference TRBV7-3 and TRBJ2-3, is GAGVSQTPSNKVTEKGKYVELRCDPISGHTALYWYRQSLGQGPEFLIYFQGTGAADDSGLPNDRFFAVRPEGSVSTLKIQRTERGDSAVYLCASSPDPTDTQYFGPGTRLTVL.

This clonotype was recorded at least ten times. The chain joins TRBV5-1 to TRBJ1-5; D gene uncertain. The CDR3 is made up of 15 amino acids. Per the germline V gene, CDR1 is SGHRS and CDR2 is YFSETQ. Trimming cost V 0 bases and J 3 bases, with 10 bases left between them. CDR3 nucleotide sequence: TGCGCCAGCAGCTTGGACCCCTCGCACAATCAGCCCCAGCATTTT. It is translated as CASSLDPSHNQPQHF.

This chain uses TRBV2 with TRBJ2-2, with a weak D call TRBD2 (6 bases). There are 16 residues in the CDR3. V gave up 6 bases and J gave up 1 base, with 15 bases separating them. Germline V gene sequence: CDR1 SNHLY, CDR2 FYNNEI. The CDR3 loop reads CASRAGGTGNTGELFF. CDR3 in DNA: TGTGCCAGCAGAGCCGGGGGAACAGGGAACACCGGGGAGCTGTTTTTT.

This clonotype was found many times. The chain combines TRBV2 with TRBJ2-7; D unresolved. V gave up 5 bases and J gave up 3 bases, with 5 bases separating them. The germline gives CDR1 SNHLY, CDR2 FYNNEI. This CDR3 is 11 amino acids long. The CDR3: CASSYIYEQYF. CDR3 DNA: TGTGCCAGCAGTTATATCTACGAGCAGTACTTC.